This T cell receptor beta chain was profiled in a study of blood T cell repertoires in COVID-19. In the study overall: Researchers got acute and convalescent COVID-19 samples from the United States, Italy and Spain.

V dropped 6 bases and J dropped 9; count of bases not matched to a gene: 6. This CDR3 region has 13 residues. As originally analysed: Amplification of reference gene primers was used by the study to estimate nucleated cell counts. Assay: immunoSEQ multiplex PCR; the TCRdb copy retains only in-frame clones and omits some. Clone size and V and J calls were adopted from that table, with D and trimming inferred from the DNA. The sample holds hundreds of thousands of clones, over 75% seen once. The chain joins TRBV12-3 or TRBV12-4 to TRBJ2-1, with 9 bases fitting TRBD2. The sequence was collected from a woman between 25 and 40 years old who had recovered from COVID-19. Specimen: PBMCs or T cells enriched from blood (not recorded which). CDR3 DNA sequence: TGTGCCAGCAGCTTGGGCGGGGGGGTTGAGCAGTTCTTC. It specifies CASSLGGGVEQFF.